Presented here are 11 T cell receptor beta chains from one specimen sequenced in a study of T cell changes during pregnancy in multiple sclerosis. This table comes from immunoSEQ multiplex PCR, and its TCRdb copy is limited to in-frame clones, with some not included. Among about 100,000 clones listed, approximately 92% were seen once. This material consisted of peripheral blood, taken in the second trimester of pregnancy. The receptors come from a female donor with multiple sclerosis, enrolled in a pregnancy study.

V gene TRBV11-2 combines with J gene TRBJ2-5; TRBD1 aligns across 7 bases. The V gene's germline CDR1 is SGHAT and CDR2 FQNNGV. V lost 5 bases, J lost 0 bases, and 6 bases stayed unmatched. The length of the CDR3 is 15 residues. The CDR3 DNA follows: TGTGCCAGCAGCCTGGGCAGGGGGTACCAAGAGACCCAGTACTTC. This sequence encodes CASSLGRGYQETQYF.

The chain uses TRBV5-3 and TRBJ2-5; D is possibly TRBD2 (7 bases). TRBV5-3 is annotated as an ORF whose role is uncertain. The CDR3 sequence is 15 residues long. V lost 8 bases to trimming and J lost 7 bases, with 24 bases between them. Here the CDR3 reads CARQNGGPKRGTQYF. In DNA, the CDR3 is TGTGCCAGGCAAAACGGGGGGCCTAAGCGAGGGACCCAGTACTTC.

The rearrangement links TRBV9 to TRBJ2-7; tentative D call: TRBD1 (6 bases). This CDR3 is 13 amino acids long. V was clipped by 3 bases and J by 3 bases, with 10 bases between them. Germline values: CDR1 SGDLS, CDR2 YYNGEE. In DNA, the CDR3 is TGTGCCAGCAGCGGGGACAAATACTACGAGCAGTACTTC. It translates to CASSGDKYYEQYF.

The chain carries TRBV10-3 and TRBJ1-5, with 10 bases aligning to TRBD1. The CDR3 consists of 14 residues. Germline CDR1 is ENHRY and CDR2 is SYGVKD. V was clipped by 10 bases and J by 2 bases; unmatched bases: 5. Here the CDR3 reads CANGQGGGNQPQHF. As DNA, the CDR3 is TGTGCCAACGGACAGGGGGGTGGCAATCAGCCCCAGCATTTT.

The V call is TRBV15, the J call TRBJ2-5; D perhaps matches TRBD2 (6 bases). The V end lost 4 bases, the J end lost 5 bases, and 11 bases lay between the germline ends. This CDR3 region has 13 residues. Germline V gene data show CDR1 as LNHNV and CDR2 as YYDKDF (reference sequence). Here the CDR3 DNA reads TGTGCCACCAGCACCCATGCGGGGGAGACCCAGTACTTC. It yields the protein CATSTHAGETQYF.

The chain links TRBV27 to TRBJ2-7, with D possibly matching TRBD1 (6 bases). Per germline, CDR1 MNHEY and CDR2 SMNVEV (reference sequence). With 0 bases removed from V and 2 bases from J, the gap between germline ends came to 8 bases. The CDR3 runs 14 residues. In DNA, the CDR3 is TGTGCCAGCAGTTTATCAGCAGGGGCCTACGAGCAGTACTTC. Protein product: CASSLSAGAYEQYF.

This chain links TRBV28 with TRBJ1-4; D may be TRBD1 (6 bases). This CDR3 is built from 15 residues. The germline gives CDR1 MDHEN, CDR2 SYDVKM. The V and J ends lost 3 bases and 4 bases respectively, with 12 bases between them. In nucleotides, the CDR3 is TGTGCCAGCAGTTTTCTAGACAGGTTTAATGAAAAACTGTTTTTT. Translating gives CASSFLDRFNEKLFF.

This chain connects TRBV27 to TRBJ2-1, with D possibly being TRBD2 (5 bases). This CDR3 is built from 13 residues. The V end lost 8 bases, the J end lost 6 bases, and 14 bases lay between the germline ends. Germline lookup yields CDR1 MNHEY and CDR2 SMNVEV (reference sequence). CDR3 bases: TGTGCCAGCGGGAGTTACTCGGGCAATGAGCAGTTCTTC. Its protein is CASGSYSGNEQFF.

CDR3 DNA: TGCGCCAGCAGTTCCGGGACTAGGGGCACAGATACGCAGTATTTT. Translating gives CASSSGTRGTDTQYF. The chain uses TRBV5-1 and TRBJ2-3, with TRBD2 matching over 8 bases. The CDR3 extends over 15 amino acids. Germline CDR1 SGHRS, CDR2 YFSETQ. The V and J ends lost 5 bases and 1 base, in that order; junction bases with no gene match: 6.

The chain recombines TRBV2 with TRBJ2-4; D not resolved. Trimming cost V 5 bases and J 4 bases, with 6 bases left between them. The CDR3 has 12 amino acids. Germline V gene lookup returns CDR1 SNHLY and CDR2 FYNNEI. The CDR3 is CASSYLKNIQYF. The CDR3 bases are TGTGCCAGCAGTTACCTAAAAAACATTCAGTACTTC.

The chain combines TRBV20-1 with TRBJ2-1, with a weak D call TRBD2 (5 bases). The CDR3 runs to 11 residues. Germline assignment: CDR1 DFQATT and CDR2 SNEGSKA (reference sequence). The V end was cut by 6 bases, the J end by 9 bases, with 12 bases between. The CDR3 spells CSAGLRGEQFF. CDR3 DNA sequence: TGCAGTGCCGGTCTACGGGGTGAGCAGTTCTTC.